This T cell receptor beta chain was sequenced in a study of T cell therapy after organ transplantation. Study observations and caveats: Nonresponders had marked pretherapy clonal expansions and little post-therapy change. Endogenous clonotypes not in therapy products appeared after therapy alongside transferred ones. Antirejection and antiviral medication effects could not be assessed.

V was shortened by 0 bases and J by 6 bases, with 18 bases between the two germline ends. This CDR3 is 16 amino acids long. Per germline, CDR1 SGHNT and CDR2 YYREEE (reference sequence). With regard to this clone: Its cognate antigen is unknown.

Measured with immunoSEQ multiplex PCR; TCRdb has only the in-frame clones, and not every one. The sample lists 44,000 or so clones; approximately 94% were seen once. These transplant recipients had drug-resistant or recurrent cytomegalovirus infection. The sequences come from CD8+ T cells from blood, collected before autologous CMV-specific T cell therapy. This receptor was identified in a human patient who had received a solid organ transplant and had CMV disease. The V and J genes are TRBV5-4 and TRBJ1-2; no reliable D call. DNA of the CDR3: TGTGCCAGCAGCTTGGAAACCGCCGTGGTAATCCATGGCTACACCTTC. Protein: CASSLETAVVIHGYTF.